The present entry profiles one T cell receptor beta chain with its context. What it binds is not known. Using immunoSEQ multiplex PCR, the repertoire was profiled, and TCRdb retains in-frame clones only, with some absent. The sample lists 19,000 or so clones; more than 60% were seen once. The data originate from a study of somatic mutations in cytotoxic T cells in rheumatoid arthritis. Study overall: Purity of nearly 100% was reached when some V beta antibody-stained T-cell populations were flow-sorted, including V beta1+ cells sequenced for TCRB.

General study findings and limits: Rheumatoid arthritis patients showed slight TRBV07 underrepresentation, unadjusted for multiple comparisons. Greater age accompanied higher CD8+ clonality in rheumatoid arthritis patients, a pattern that was absent in healthy controls. Within 8 of 65 patients, the single biggest CD8+ clone made up more than 20% of CD8+ cells.

Germline CDR1 SGHVS, CDR2 FNYEAQ. The V end lost 5 bases, the J end lost 2 bases, and 18 bases lay between the germline ends. The CDR3 has 16 amino acids. Sequencing was carried out using CD8+ T cells sorted from blood. The sequence was obtained from a woman between 55 and 75 years old in good health. This chain joins TRBV7-6 and TRBJ1-1; D gene unclear. Here the CDR3 reads CASSNTGRKPNTEAFF. Here the CDR3 DNA reads TGTGCCAGCAGCAACACCGGACGGAAGCCCAACACTGAAGCTTTCTTT.